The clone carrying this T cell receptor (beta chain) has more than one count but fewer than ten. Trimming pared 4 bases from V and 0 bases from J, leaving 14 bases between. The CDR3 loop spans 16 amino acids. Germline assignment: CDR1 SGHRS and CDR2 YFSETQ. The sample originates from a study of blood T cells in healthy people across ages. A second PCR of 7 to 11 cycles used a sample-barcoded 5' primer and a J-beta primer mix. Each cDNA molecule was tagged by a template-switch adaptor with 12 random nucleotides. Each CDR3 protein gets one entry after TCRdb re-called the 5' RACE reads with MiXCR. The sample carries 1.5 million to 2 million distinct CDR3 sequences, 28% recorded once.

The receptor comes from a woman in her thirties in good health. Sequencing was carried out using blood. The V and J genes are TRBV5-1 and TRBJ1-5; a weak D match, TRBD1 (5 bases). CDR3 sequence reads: CASSRGGDFSNQPQHF. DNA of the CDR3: TGCGCCAGCAGCCGAGGAGGGGATTTTAGCAATCAGCCCCAGCATTTT.